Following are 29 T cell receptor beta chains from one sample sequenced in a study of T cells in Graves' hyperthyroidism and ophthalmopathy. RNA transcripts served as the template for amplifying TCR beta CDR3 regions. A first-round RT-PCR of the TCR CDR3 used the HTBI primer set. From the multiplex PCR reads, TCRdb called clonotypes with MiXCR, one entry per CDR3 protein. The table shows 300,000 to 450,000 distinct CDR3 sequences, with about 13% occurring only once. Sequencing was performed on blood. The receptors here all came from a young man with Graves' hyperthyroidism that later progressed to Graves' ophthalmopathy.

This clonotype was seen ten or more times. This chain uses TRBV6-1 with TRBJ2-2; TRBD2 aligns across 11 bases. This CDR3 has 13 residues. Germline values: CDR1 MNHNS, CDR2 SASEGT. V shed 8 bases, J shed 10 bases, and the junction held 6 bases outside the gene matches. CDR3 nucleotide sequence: TGTGCCAGCCTATCGGGACTAGCGGAGGAGCTGTTTTTT. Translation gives CASLSGLAEELFF.

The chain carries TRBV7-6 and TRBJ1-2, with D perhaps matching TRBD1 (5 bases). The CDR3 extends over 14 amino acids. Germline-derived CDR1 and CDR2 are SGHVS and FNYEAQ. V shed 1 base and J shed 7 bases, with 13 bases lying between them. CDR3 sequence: CASSLDPETAGYTF. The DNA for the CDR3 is TGTGCCAGCAGCTTAGACCCTGAGACAGCTGGCTACACCTTC.

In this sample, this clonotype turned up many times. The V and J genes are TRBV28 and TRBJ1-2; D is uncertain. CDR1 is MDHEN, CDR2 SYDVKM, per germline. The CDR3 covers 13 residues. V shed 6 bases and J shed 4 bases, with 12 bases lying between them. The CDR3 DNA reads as TGTGCCAGCAGCCCCCCGGGATCCTATGGCTACACCTTC. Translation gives CASSPPGSYGYTF.

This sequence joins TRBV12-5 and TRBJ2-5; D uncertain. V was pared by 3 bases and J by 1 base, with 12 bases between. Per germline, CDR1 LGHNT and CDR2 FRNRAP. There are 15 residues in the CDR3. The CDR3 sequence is CASGFWGRVQETQYF. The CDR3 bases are TGTGCTAGTGGTTTTTGGGGAAGAGTCCAAGAGACCCAGTACTTC.

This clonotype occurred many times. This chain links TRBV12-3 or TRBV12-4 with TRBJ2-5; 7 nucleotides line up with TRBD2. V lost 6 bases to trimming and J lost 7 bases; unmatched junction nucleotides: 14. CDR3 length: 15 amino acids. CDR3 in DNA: TGTGCCAGCAGCCTTGAGGTTTCAGGACTAGGGACCCAGTACTTC. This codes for CASSLEVSGLGTQYF.

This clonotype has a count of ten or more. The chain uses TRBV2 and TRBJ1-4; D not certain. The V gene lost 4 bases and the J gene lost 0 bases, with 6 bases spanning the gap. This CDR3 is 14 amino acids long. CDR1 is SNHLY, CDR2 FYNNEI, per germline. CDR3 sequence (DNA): TGTGCCAGCAGTGTGCCCGCAACTAATGAAAAACTGTTTTTT. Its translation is CASSVPATNEKLFF. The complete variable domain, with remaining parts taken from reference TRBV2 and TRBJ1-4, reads EPEVTQTPSHQVTQMGQEVILRCVPISNHLYFYWYRQILGQKVEFLVSFYNNEISEKSEIFDDQFSVERPDGSNFTLKIRSTKLEDSAMYFCASSVPATNEKLFFGSGTQLSVL.

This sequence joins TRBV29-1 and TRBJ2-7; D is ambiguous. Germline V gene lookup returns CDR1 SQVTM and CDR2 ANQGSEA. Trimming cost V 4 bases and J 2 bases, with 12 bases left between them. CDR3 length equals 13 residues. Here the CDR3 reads CSVVFQRAYEQYF. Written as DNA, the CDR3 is TGCAGCGTTGTATTTCAGAGAGCCTACGAGCAGTACTTC.

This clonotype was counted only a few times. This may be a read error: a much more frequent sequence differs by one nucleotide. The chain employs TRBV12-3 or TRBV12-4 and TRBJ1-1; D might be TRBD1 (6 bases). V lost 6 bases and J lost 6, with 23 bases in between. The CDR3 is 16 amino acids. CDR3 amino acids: CASSPSGGRSRAEAFF. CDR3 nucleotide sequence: TGTGCCAGCAGCCCATCGGGGGGCCGGTCGAGGGCTGAAGCTTTCTTT.

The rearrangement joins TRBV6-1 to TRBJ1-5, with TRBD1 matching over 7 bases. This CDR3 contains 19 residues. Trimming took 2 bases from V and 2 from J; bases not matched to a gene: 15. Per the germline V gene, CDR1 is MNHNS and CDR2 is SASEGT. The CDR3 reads CASSEYRGHARYGNQPQHF. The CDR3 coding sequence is TGTGCCAGCAGTGAATATAGGGGGCATGCTCGTTATGGCAATCAGCCCCAGCATTTT.

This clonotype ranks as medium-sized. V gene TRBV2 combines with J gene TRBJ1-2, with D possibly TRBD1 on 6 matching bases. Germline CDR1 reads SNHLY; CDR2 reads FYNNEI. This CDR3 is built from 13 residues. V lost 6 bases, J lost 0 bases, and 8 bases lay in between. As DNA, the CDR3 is TGTGCCAGCAGGGGGACATCTAACTATGGCTACACCTTC. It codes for CASRGTSNYGYTF.

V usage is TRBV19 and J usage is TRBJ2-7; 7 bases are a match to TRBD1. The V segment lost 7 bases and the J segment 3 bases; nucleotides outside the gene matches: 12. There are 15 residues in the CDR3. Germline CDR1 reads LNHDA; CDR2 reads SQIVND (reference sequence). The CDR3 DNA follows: TGTGCCAGTAATAATAACAGGGGTCGCGGCTACGAGCAGTACTTC. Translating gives CASNNNRGRGYEQYF.

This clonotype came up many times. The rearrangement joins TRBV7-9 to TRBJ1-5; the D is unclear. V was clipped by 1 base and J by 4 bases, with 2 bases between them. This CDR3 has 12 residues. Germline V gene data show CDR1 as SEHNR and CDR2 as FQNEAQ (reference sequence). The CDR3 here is CASSLENQPQHF. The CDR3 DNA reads TGTGCCAGCAGCTTAGAAAATCAGCCCCAGCATTTT.

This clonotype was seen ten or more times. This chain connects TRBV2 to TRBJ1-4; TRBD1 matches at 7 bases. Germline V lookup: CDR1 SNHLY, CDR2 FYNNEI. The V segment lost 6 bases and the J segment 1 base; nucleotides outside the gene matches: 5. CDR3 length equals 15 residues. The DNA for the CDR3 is TGTGCCAGCAGCCTATACAGGGGAACTAATGAAAAACTGTTTTTT. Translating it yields CASSLYRGTNEKLFF.

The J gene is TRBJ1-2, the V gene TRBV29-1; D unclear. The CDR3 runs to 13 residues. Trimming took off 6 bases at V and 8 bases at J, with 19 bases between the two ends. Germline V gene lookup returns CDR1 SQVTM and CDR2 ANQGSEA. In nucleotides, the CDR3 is TGCAGCGTACCCCGAGCGAATGAAGGCGGCTACACCTTC. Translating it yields CSVPRANEGGYTF. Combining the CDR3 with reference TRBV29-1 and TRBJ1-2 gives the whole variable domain SAVISQKPSRDICQRGTSLTIQCQVDSQVTMMFWYRQQPGQSLTLIATANQGSEATYESGFVIDKFPISRPNLTFSTLTVSNMSPEDSSIYLCSVPRANEGGYTFGSGTRLTVV.

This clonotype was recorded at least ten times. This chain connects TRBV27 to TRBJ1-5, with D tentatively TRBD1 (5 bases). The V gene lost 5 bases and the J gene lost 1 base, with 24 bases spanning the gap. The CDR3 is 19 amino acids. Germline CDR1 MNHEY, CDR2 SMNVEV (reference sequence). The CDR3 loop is CASSRRGRGLLGSNQPQHF. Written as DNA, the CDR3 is TGTGCCAGCAGTCGAAGAGGGAGGGGTCTCTTGGGGAGCAATCAGCCCCAGCATTTT.

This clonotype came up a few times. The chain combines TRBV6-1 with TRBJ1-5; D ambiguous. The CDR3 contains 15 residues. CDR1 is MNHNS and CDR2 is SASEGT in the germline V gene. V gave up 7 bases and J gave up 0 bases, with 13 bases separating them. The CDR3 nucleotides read TGTGCCAGCACTACCTCCGGGTATAGCAATCAGCCCCAGCATTTT. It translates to CASTTSGYSNQPQHF.

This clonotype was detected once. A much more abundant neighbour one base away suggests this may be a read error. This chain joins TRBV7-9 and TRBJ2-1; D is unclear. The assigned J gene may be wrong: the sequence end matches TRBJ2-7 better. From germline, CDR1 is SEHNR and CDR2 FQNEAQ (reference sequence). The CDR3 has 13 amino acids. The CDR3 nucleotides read TGTGCCAGCAGCTTAGCGCTGGCAGATGAGCAGTACTTC. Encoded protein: CASSLALADEQYF.

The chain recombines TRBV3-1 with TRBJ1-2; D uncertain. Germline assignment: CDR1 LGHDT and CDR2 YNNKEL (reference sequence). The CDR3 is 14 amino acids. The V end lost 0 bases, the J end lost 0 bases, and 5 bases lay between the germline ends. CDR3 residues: CASSQDTANYGYTF. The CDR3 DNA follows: TGTGCCAGCAGCCAAGACACAGCTAACTATGGCTACACCTTC.

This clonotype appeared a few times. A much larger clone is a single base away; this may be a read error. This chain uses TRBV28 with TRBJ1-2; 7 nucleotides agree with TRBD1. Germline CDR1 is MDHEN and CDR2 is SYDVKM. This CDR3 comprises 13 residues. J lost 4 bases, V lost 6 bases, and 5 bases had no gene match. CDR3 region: CASRTGQPYGYTF. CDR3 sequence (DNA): TGTGCCAGCAGGACGGGACAGCCCTATGGCTACACCTTC.

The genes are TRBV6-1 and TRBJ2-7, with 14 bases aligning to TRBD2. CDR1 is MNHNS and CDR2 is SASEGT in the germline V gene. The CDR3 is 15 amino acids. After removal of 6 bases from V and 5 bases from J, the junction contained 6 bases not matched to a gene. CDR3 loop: CASRSGLAGGHEQYF. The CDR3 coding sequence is TGTGCCAGCAGATCAGGACTAGCGGGGGGCCACGAGCAGTACTTC.

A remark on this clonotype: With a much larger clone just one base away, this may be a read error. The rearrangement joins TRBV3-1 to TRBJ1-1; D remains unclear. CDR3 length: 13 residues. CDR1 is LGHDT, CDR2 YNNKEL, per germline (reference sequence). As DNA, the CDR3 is TGTGCCGGCAGTAGGCTCACCCACACTGAAGCTTTCTTT. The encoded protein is CAGSRLTHTEAFF.

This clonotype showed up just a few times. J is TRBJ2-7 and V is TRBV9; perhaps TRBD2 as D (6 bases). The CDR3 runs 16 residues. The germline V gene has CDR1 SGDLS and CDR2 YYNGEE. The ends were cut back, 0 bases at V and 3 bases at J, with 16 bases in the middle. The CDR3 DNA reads TGTGCCAGCAGCGTAGGCACGCGGGGCGGACACTACGAGCAGTACTTC. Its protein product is CASSVGTRGGHYEQYF.

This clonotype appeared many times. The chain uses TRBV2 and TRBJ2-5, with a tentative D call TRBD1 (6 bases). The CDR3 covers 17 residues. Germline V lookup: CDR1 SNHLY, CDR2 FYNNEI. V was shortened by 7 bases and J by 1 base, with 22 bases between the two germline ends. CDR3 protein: CASTKRGSSTLQETQYF. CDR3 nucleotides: TGTGCCAGCACCAAAAGGGGGTCTAGCACACTCCAAGAGACCCAGTACTTC.

The CDR3 protein is CASSVEVGPSYGYTF. For the CDR3, the DNA is TGTGCCAGCAGCGTAGAAGTCGGGCCCTCCTATGGCTACACCTTC. This rearrangement joins TRBV9 to TRBJ1-2; no firm D call. The length of the CDR3 is 15 residues. In germline, CDR1 is SGDLS, CDR2 YYNGEE. V lost 0 bases to trimming and J lost 4 bases, with 13 bases between them. Using reference TRBV9 and TRBJ1-2 for the parts outside the CDR3, the full variable domain is DSGVTQTPKHLITATGQRVTLRCSPRSGDLSVYWYQQSLDQGLQFLIQYYNGEERAKGNILERFSAQQFPDLHSELNLSSLELGDSALYFCASSVEVGPSYGYTFGSGTRLTVV.

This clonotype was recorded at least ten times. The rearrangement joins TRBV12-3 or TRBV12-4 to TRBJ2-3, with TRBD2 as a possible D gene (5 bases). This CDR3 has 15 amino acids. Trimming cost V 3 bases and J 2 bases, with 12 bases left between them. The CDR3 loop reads CASSFGEGPTDTQYF. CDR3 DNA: TGTGCCAGCAGTTTCGGGGAAGGGCCCACAGATACGCAGTATTTT.

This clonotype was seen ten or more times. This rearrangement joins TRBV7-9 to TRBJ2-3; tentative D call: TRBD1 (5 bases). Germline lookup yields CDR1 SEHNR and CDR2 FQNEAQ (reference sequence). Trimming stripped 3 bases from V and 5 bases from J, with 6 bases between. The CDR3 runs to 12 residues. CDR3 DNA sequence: TGTGCCAGCAGCTTCAGGGAAGATACGCAGTATTTT. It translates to CASSFREDTQYF. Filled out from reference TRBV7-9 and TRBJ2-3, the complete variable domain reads DTGVSQNPRHKITKRGQNVTFRCDPISEHNRLYWYRQTLGQGPEFLTYFQNEAQLEKSRLLSDRFSAERPKGSFSTLEIQRTEQGDSAMYLCASSFREDTQYFGPGTRLTVL.

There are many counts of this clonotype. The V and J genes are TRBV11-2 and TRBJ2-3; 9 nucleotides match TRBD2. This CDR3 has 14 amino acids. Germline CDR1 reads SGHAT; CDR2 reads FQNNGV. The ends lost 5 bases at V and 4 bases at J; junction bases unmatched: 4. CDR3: CASSTGLAPDTQYF. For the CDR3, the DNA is TGTGCCAGCAGCACGGGACTAGCCCCAGATACGCAGTATTTT. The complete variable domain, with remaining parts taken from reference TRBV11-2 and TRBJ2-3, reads EAGVAQSPRYKIIEKRQSVAFWCNPISGHATLYWYQQILGQGPKLLIQFQNNGVVDDSQLPKDRFSAERLKGVDSTLKIQPAKLEDSAVYLCASSTGLAPDTQYFGPGTRLTVL.

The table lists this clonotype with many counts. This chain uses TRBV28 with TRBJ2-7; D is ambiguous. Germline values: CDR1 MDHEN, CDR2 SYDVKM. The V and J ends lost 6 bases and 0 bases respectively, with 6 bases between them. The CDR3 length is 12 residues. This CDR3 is CASRTHSYEQYF. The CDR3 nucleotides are TGTGCCAGCAGGACACACTCCTACGAGCAGTACTTC.

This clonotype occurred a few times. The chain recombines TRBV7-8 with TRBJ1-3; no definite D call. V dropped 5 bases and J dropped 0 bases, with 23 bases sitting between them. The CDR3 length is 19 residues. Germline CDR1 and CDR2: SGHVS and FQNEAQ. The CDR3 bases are TGTGCCAGCAGCAATTATAAAACCCTCCAGGTCCCCTCTGGAAACACCATATATTTT. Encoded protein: CASSNYKTLQVPSGNTIYF.